This TCR beta chain emerged from a study of T cell responses to AZD1222 COVID-19 vaccine. Regarding this clone: Antigen specificity is unknown.

General study findings and limits: Nearly half of the spike-specific TCRs reportedly recognize variant regions that carry no mutations. Repertoire collection took place solely once the T cell response had peaked. Across spike, vaccine-associated CD4 TCRs were found, dominant at 160-218 and 743-854. Mostly white British, mostly female donors; authors suggested clonal diversity may be underestimated.

The method was immunoSEQ multiplex PCR; TCRdb's version includes in-frame clones alone and lacks a portion of them. The data show 95,000 to 120,000 clones, 88% seen once. The CDR3 totals 18 residues. Germline values: CDR1 WSHSY, CDR2 SAAADI. V was trimmed by 0 bases and J by 0 bases, leaving 15 bases between them. The input for sequencing was peripheral blood, taken 28 days after the second AZD1222 dose. J is TRBJ1-5 and V is TRBV10-2; D not certain. This TCR was sampled from an adult who received the AZD1222 COVID-19 vaccine. This CDR3 reads CASSESFPAADSNQPQHF. In DNA, the CDR3 is TGCGCCAGCAGTGAGTCCTTTCCGGCAGCCGATAGCAATCAGCCCCAGCATTTT.